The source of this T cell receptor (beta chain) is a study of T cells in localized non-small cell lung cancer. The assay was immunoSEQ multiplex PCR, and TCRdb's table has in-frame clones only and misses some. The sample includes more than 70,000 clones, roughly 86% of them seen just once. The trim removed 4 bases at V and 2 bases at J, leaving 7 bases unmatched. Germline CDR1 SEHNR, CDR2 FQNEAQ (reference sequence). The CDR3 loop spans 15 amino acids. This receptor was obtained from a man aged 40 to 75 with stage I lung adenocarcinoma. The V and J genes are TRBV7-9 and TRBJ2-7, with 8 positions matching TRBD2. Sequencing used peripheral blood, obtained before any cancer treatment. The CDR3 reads CASSSPGGVAYEQYF. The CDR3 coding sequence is TGTGCCAGCAGCTCCCCGGGAGGGGTTGCCTACGAGCAGTACTTC.